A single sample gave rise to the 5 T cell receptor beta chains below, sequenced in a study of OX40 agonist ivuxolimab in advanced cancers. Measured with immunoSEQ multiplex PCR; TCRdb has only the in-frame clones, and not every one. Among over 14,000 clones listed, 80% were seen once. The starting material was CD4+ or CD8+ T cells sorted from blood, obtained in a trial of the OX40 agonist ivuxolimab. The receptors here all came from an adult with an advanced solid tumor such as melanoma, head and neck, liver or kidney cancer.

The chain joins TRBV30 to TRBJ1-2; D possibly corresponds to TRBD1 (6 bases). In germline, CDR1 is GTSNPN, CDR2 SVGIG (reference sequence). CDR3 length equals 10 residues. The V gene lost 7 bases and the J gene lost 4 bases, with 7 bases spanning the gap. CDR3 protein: CAFRGYGYTF. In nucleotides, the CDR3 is TGTGCCTTCAGGGGCTATGGCTACACCTTC.

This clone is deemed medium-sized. In DNA form, the CDR3 reads TGTGCTGTAGGGGGGGCCACTGCTGGAAACACCATATATTTT. Protein product: CAVGGATAGNTIYF. V is TRBV6-1 and J is TRBJ1-3; possible D gene TRBD1, 6 bases. Germline V gene lookup returns CDR1 MNHNS and CDR2 SASEGT. The CDR3 consists of 14 residues.

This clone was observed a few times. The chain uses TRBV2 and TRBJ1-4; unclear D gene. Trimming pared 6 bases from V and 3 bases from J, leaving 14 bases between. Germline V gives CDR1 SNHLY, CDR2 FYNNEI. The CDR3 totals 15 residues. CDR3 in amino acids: CASRGLLLPNEKLFF. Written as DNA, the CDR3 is TGTGCCAGCAGGGGTCTCCTGTTACCTAATGAAAAACTGTTTTTT.

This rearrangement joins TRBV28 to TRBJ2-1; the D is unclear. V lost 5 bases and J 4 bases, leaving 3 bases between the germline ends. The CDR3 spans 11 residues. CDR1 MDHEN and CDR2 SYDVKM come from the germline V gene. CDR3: CASSPYNEQFF. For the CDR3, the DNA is TGTGCCAGCAGTCCTTACAATGAGCAGTTCTTC.

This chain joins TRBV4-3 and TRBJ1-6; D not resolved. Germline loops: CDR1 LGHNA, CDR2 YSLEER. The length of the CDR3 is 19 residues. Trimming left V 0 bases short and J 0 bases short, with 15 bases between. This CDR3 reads CASSQEPPTGSSYNSPLHF. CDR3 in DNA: TGCGCCAGCAGCCAAGAACCCCCGACGGGGAGCTCCTATAATTCACCCCTCCACTTT.